The TCR beta chain described here comes from a study of T cell responses to AZD1222 COVID-19 vaccine (dated by TCRdb to about 2021). About the full investigation: AZD1222 recipients given second doses at about 4 weeks or at about 12 weeks were pooled, since spike-specific TCR depth and breadth were not found to differ between the two schedules. TCR sequencing was performed for 230 to 250 trial participants, of whom 200 to 210 were given two doses of AZD1222 and around 25 were given two doses of MenACWY control vaccine. Trial participants were enrolled into age subgroups of 18-55, 56-69 and 70-plus years, which contained approximately 150, 28 and 58 TCR-sequenced participants, respectively.

On this clone itself: Its target antigen remains unknown. Per-base quality was not reported, and no clone a single base away is much larger than it.

The study at large found these results: Because no day 14 peak-response samples were available, the repertoires could be characterized only after the peak T cell response. After two AZD1222 doses, spike-specific TCR breadth and depth were significantly higher than at day 0 and than in MenACWY recipients. Reportedly, close to half of the unique spike-specific TCRs recognized epitopes lying outside the regions that are mutated in the B.1.351 and B.1.1.7 variants. Vaccine-associated CD4 TCRs spanned the whole spike protein, with dominant responses in regions 160-218 and 743-854. Conclusions about previously exposed vaccinees were limited because only a handful of AZD1222 recipients were SARS-CoV-2 seropositive at baseline. Participants were mostly white British and included more females than males, and it was suggested by the authors that clonal diversity may have been underestimated. The 56-69-year group was small, and its depth increase did not reach significance, likely because of low power.

The CDR3 regions of human TCRbeta chains were subjected to immunosequencing. On the study's bioinformatics: TCRs in the repertoires were matched against a reference library of SARS-CoV-2-specific TCRs that had been generated with the MIRA antigen-specificity platform. Breadth was defined as the fraction of unique TCRs that were SARS-CoV-2-associated, and depth was defined as the fraction of total T cells that were SARS-CoV-2-associated. Using the MIRA data, every spike-specific TCR was mapped to the spike region that the TCR reacted to and assigned to either a CD4 or a CD8 class. Log10-transformed breadth and depth values were compared by one-way ANOVA with Sidak's multiple comparisons tests. TCRdb limited this immuneACCESS table to in-frame rearrangements with V and J called. A share of clones is missing; checked studies link under half to unresolved V genes, and the rest is unexplained. V and J calls plus clone size are reproduced from that table; the DNA served to infer D and trimming. The sample has nearly 110,000 clones on record, approximately 86% of them singletons. Together, the top ten hold approximately 4.5% of the sample.

CDR1 and CDR2 (LGHNA, YNFKEQ) derive from the germline V gene. V loses 4 bases at its end and J loses 3 bases; junction bases beyond the gene matches: 11. Taken from cysteine to phenylalanine, the CDR3 has 17 residues. The read is trimmed to its CDR3 DNA, 51 bases read in frame from base 1. This specimen's time point label, interpreted: baseline before first vaccination. Vaccinee samples were obtained from the UK trials COV001 and COV002, which included a single-blind randomized controlled phase 2/3 trial of AZD1222 (ChAdOx1 nCoV-19) in healthy adults. Trial participant PBMC samples were collected at day 0 and day 28 after the second dose for TCRbeta chain sequencing.

The chain couples TRBV4-2 to TRBJ2-7, with 11 bases aligning to TRBD1. The sequence was collected from an adult in good health. Sequencing used peripheral blood, obtained on day 0 of AZD1222 vaccination. DNA sequence: TGTGCCAGCAGCCGGAGCGACACCGGGACAGGGGGCTACGAGCAGTACTTC. This translates into CASSRSDTGTGGYEQYF.